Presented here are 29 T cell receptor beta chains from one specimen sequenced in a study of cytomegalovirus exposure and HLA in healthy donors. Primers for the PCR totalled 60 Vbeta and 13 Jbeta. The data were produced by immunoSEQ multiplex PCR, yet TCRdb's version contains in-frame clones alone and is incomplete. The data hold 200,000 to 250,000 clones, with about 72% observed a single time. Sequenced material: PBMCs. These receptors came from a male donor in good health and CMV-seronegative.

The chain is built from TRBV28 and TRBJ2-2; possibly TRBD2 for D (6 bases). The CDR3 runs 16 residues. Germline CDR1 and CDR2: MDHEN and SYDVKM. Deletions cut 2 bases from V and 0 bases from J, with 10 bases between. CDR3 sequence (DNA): TGTGCCAGCAGTTTACTGGGCGGGGCGAACACCGGGGAGCTGTTTTTT. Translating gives CASSLLGGANTGELFF.

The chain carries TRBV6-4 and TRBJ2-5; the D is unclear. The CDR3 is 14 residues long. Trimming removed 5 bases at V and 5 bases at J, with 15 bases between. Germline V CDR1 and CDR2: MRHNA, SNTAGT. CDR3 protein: CASSQSSNSETQYF. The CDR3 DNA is TGTGCCAGCAGTCAAAGCAGTAACAGTGAGACCCAGTACTTC.

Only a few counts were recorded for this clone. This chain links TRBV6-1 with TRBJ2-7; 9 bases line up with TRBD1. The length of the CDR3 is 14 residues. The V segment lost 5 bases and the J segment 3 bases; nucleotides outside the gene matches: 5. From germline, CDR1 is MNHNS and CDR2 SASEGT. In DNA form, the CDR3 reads TGTGCCAGCAGTTGGGACAGGGATAACTACGAGCAGTACTTC. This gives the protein CASSWDRDNYEQYF.

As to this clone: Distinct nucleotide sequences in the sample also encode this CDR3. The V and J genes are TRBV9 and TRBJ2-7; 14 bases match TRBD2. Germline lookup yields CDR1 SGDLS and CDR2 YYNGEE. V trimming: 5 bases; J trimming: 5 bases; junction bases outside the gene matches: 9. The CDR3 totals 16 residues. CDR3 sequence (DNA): TGTGCCAGCAGGCAACGGGGACTAGCGGGAGACCACGAGCAGTACTTC. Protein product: CASRQRGLAGDHEQYF.

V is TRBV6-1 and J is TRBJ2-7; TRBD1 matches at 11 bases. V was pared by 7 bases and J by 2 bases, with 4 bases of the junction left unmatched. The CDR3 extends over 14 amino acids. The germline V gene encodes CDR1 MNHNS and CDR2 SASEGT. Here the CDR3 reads CASTRGQGAYEQYF. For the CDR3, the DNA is TGTGCCAGCACCAGGGGACAGGGGGCCTACGAGCAGTACTTC.

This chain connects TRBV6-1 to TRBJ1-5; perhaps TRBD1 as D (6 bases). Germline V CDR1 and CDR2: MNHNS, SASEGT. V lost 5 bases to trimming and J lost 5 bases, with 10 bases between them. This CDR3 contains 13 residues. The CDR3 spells CASSPTGHQPQHF. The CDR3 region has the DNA TGTGCCAGCAGTCCTACAGGGCATCAGCCCCAGCATTTT.

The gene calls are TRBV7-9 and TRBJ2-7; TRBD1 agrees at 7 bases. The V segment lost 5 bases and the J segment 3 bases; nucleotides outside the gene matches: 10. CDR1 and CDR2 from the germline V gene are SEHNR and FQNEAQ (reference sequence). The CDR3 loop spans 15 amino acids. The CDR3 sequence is CASSLLQGTHYEQYF. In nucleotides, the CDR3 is TGTGCCAGCAGCCTCCTACAGGGGACCCACTACGAGCAGTACTTC.

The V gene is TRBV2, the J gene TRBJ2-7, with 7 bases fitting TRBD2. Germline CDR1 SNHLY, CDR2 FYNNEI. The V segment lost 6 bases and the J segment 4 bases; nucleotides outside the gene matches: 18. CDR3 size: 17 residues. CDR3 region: CASRESNLRGGSYEQYF. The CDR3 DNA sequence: TGTGCCAGCAGGGAATCCAACTTAAGGGGAGGGTCTTACGAGCAGTACTTC.

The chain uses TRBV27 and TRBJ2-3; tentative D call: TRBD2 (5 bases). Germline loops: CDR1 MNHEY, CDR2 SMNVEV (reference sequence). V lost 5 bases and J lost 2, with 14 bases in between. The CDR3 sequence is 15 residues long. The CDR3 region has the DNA TGTGCCAGCAGTCGATCACTAGAAACCACAGATACGCAGTATTTT. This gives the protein CASSRSLETTDTQYF.

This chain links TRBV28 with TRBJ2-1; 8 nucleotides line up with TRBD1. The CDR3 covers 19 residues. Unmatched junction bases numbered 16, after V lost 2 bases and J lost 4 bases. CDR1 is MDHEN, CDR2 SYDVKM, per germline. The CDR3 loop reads CASSLTLGAGTGIYNEQFF. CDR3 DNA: TGTGCCAGCAGTTTAACTCTAGGAGCCGGGACAGGTATTTACAATGAGCAGTTCTTC.

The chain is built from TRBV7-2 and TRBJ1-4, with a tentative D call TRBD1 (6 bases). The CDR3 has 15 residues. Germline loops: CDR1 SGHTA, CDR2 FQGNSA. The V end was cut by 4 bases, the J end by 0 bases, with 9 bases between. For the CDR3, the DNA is TGTGCCAGCAGCTCCGGACAGACAACTAATGAAAAACTGTTTTTT. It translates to CASSSGQTTNEKLFF. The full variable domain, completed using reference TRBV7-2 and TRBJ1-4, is GAGVSQSPSNKVTEKGKDVELRCDPISGHTALYWYRQSLGQGLEFLIYFQGNSAPDKSGLPSDRFSAERTGGSVSTLTIQRTQQEDSAVYLCASSSGQTTNEKLFFGSGTQLSVL.

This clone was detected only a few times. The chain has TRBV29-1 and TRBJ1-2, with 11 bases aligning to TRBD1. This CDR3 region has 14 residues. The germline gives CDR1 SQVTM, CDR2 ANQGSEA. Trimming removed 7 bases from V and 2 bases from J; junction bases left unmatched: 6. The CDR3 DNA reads TGCAGCGCCGGAGGGACAGGGGGAAACTATGGCTACACCTTC. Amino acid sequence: CSAGGTGGNYGYTF. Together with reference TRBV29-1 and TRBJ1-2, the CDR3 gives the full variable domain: SAVISQKPSRDICQRGTSLTIQCQVDSQVTMMFWYRQQPGQSLTLIATANQGSEATYESGFVIDKFPISRPNLTFSTLTVSNMSPEDSSIYLCSAGGTGGNYGYTFGSGTRLTVV.

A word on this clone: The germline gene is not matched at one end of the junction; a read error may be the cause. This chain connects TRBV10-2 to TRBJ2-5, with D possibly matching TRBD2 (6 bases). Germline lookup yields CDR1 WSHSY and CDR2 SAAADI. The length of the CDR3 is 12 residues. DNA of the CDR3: TGCGCCACCTCCCTAGCGCGCGAGACCAAGTACTTC. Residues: CATSLARETKYF.

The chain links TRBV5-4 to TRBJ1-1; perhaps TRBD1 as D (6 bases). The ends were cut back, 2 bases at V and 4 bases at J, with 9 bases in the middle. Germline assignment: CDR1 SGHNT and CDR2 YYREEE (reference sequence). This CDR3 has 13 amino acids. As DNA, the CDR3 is TGTGCCAGCAGCTTCACAGGGATCACTGAAGCTTTCTTT. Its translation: CASSFTGITEAFF.

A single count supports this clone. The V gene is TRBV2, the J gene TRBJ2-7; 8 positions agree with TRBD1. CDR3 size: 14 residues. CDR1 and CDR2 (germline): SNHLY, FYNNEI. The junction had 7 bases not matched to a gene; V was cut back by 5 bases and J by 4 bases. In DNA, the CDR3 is TGTGCCAGCAGTCCCCAGGGGGCGAGGTACGAGCAGTACTTC. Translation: CASSPQGARYEQYF.

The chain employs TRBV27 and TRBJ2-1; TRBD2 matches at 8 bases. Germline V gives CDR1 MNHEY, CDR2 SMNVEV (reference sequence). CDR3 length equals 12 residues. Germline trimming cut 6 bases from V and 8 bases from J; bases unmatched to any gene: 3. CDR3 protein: CASRGSGDEQFF. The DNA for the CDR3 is TGTGCCAGCAGGGGTAGCGGGGATGAGCAGTTCTTC.

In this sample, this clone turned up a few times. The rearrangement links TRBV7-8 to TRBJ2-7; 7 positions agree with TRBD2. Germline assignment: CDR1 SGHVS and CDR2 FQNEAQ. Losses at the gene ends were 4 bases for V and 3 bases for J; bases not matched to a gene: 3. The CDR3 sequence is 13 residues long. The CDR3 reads CASSSRTSYEQYF. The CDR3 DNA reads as TGTGCCAGCAGCTCCAGGACTAGCTACGAGCAGTACTTC.

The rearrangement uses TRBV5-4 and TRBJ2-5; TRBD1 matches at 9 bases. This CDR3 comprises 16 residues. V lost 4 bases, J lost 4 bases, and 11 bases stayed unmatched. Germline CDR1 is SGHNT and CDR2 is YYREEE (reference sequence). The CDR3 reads CASSNPDRGEGETQYF. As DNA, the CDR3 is TGTGCCAGCAGCAACCCCGACAGGGGGGAGGGAGAGACCCAGTACTTC.

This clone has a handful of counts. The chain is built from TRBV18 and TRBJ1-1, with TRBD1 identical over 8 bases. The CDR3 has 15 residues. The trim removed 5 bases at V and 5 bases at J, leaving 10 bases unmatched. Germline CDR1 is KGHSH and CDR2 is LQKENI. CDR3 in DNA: TGTGCCAGCTCAGACACCACAGGGGGGAGGACTGAAGCTTTCTTT. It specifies CASSDTTGGRTEAFF.

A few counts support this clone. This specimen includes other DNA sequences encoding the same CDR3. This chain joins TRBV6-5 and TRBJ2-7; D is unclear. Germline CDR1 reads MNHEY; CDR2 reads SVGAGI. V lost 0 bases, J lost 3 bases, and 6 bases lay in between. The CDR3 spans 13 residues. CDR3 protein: CASSYSSHYEQYF. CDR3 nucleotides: TGTGCCAGCAGTTACTCGTCACACTACGAGCAGTACTTC.

The CDR3 loop reads CASSGTGVLEPQYF. CDR3 DNA sequence: TGTGCCAGCTCAGGGACGGGAGTCCTCGAGCCCCAGTACTTC. The chain joins TRBV18 to TRBJ2-5, with D tentatively TRBD2 (6 bases). The CDR3 loop spans 14 amino acids. Germline CDR1 KGHSH, CDR2 LQKENI. Trimming removed 5 bases at V and 9 bases at J, with 19 bases between. Full variable domain (missing parts from reference TRBV18 and TRBJ2-5): NAGVMQNPRHLVRRRGQEARLRCSPMKGHSHVYWYRQLPEEGLKFMVYLQKENIIDESGMPKERFSAEFPKEGPSILRIQQVVRGDSAAYFCASSGTGVLEPQYFGPGTRLLVL.

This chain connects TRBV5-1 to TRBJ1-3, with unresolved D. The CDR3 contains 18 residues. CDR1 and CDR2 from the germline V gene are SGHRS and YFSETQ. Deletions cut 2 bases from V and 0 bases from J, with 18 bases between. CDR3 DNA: TGCGCCAGCAGCTTTTCTTTAGGCGGTCGGAACTCTGGAAACACCATATATTTT. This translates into CASSFSLGGRNSGNTIYF.

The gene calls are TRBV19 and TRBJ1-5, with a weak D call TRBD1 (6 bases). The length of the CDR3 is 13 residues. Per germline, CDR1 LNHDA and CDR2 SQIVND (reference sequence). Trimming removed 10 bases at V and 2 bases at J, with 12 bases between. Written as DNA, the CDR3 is TGTGCCACCGGGACACGAGGCAATCAGCCCCAGCATTTT. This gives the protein CATGTRGNQPQHF.

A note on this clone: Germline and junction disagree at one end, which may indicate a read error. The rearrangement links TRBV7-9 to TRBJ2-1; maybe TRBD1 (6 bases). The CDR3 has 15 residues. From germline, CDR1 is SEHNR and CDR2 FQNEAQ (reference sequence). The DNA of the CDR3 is TGTTCCAGCAGCTTAGAACAGGGTGGGGACAATGAGCAGTTCTTC. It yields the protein CSSSLEQGGDNEQFF.

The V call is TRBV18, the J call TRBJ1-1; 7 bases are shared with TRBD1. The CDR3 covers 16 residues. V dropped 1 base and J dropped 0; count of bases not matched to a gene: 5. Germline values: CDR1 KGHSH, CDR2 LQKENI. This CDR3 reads CASSPQSTGMNTEAFF. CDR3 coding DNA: TGTGCCAGCTCACCACAATCGACAGGGATGAACACTGAAGCTTTCTTT.

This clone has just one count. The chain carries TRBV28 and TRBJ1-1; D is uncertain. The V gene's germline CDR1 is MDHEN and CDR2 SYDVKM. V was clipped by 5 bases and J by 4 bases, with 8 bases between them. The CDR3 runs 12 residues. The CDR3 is CASSSGITEAFF. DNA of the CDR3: TGTGCCAGCAGTAGCGGGATCACTGAAGCTTTCTTT.

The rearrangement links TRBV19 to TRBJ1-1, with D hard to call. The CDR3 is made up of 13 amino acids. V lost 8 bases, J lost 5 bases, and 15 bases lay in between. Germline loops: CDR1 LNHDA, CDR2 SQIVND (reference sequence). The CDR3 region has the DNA TGTGCCAGTTCTAGCCGCACGAGGACTGAAGCTTTCTTT. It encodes CASSSRTRTEAFF.

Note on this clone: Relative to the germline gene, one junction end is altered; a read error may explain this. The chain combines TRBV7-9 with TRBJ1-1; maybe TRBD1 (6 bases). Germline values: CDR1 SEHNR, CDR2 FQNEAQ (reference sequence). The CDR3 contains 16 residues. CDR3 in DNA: TGTTCCAGCAGCTTAGCGCAAGGGACAACCAACACTGAAGCTTTCTTT. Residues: CSSSLAQGTTNTEAFF.

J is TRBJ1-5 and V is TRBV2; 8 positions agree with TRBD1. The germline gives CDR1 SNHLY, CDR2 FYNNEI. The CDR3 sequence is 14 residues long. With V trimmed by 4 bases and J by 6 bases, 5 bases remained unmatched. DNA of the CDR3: TGTGCCAGCAGTGGACAGGGGATAAGTCAGCCCCAGCATTTT. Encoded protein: CASSGQGISQPQHF.